This T cell receptor (beta chain) was obtained from a study of T-cell reconstitution after alpha-beta-depleted transplantation in children (dated by TCRdb to 2015 to 2016). The study in broad terms: Using TCR repertoire profiling, the study quantitatively followed how T-cell immune reconstitution unfolded in children after TCRalphabeta/CD19-depleted allogeneic hematopoietic cell transplantation.

The method was PCR. The sequencer listed for this sample is Illumina HiSeq 2500. Molecular barcoding was employed in the preparation of TCR libraries, with unique molecular identifiers being used to normalize TCRbeta repertoire quantification. TCRdb took the public reads, trimmed them with fastp at Q25, ran MiXCR for clone calling and kept in-frame beta chains. Rows with a matching CDR3 protein are joined into one entry that keeps the most common DNA and genes. The sample table records approximately 83,000 distinct CDR3 sequences; more than 9% of these occur just once. The biggest ten clones account for 14% of the sample. This clonotype was detected many times. Its antigen is not yet known. The sample holds no much larger clone one base away, and base qualities are not on file. The starting material was PBMCs from the stem cell graft donor, obtained from the stem cell graft. This clonotype was obtained from a human donor who donated a stem cell graft to a child with inherited bone marrow failure.

The DNA sequence is given as TGCGCCAGCAGCCAAAGGGCAGACGGTAGCAATCAGCCCCAGCATTTT. This codes for CASSQRADGSNQPQHF. Recombination joined TRBV4-3 with TRBJ1-5; too little of a D gene remains to name it. Between the V and J ends, shortened by 2 bases and 0 bases respectively, the junction contains 11 bases. The CDR3 spans 16 residues, from the cysteine through the phenylalanine. The read is trimmed to its CDR3 DNA, 48 bases read in frame from base 1. The germline V gene encodes CDR1 LGHNA and CDR2 YSLEER.